This T cell receptor beta chain was sequenced during a study of shared clonotypes between healthy human individuals. A note on this clone: Its antigen is not identified.

The study, taken as a whole, reports: Investigators expected sequencing depth to affect clonotype sharing among donors. Sorted-subset samples were not fully sequenced, rarefaction indicated.

CDR1 and CDR2 (germline): MNHNS, SASEGT. This CDR3 region has 15 residues. V was clipped by 6 bases and J by 1 base; unmatched bases: 7. The table came from immunoSEQ multiplex PCR; TCRdb's copy has only in-frame clones and leaves some out. This sample has about 670,000 clones; around 72% occur once, and the top ten carry about 1.7%. The V call is TRBV6-1, the J call TRBJ2-7; 9 bases line up with TRBD1. The clonotype comes from a young woman in good health. The material sequenced was memory CD4+ T cells sorted from blood. Regarding subset: CD45RA-negative fraction. In nucleotides, the CDR3 is TGTGCCAGCAGACCGGGACAGGGCTATTCCTACGAGCAGTACTTC. Translating it yields CASRPGQGYSYEQYF.